The 27 T cell receptor beta chains presented below share a single source sample, sequenced in a study of blood T cell repertoires in COVID-19. Measured with immunoSEQ multiplex PCR; TCRdb has only the in-frame clones, and not every one. The data hold approximately 94,000 clones, with more than 75% observed a single time. Sequencing was done on a sample of peripheral blood. The receptors were sampled from a man between 25 and 39 years old in a cohort sampled during active COVID-19.

This sequence joins TRBV6-5 and TRBJ2-7, with D tentatively TRBD2 (6 bases). V shed 11 bases and J shed 5 bases, with 19 bases lying between them. Germline lookup yields CDR1 MNHEY and CDR2 SVGAGI. The CDR3 is made up of 13 amino acids. The CDR3 region is CADGAGPGDEQYF. The CDR3 coding sequence is TGTGCCGACGGGGCGGGGCCGGGGGACGAGCAGTACTTC.

This clone was observed a few times. V and J are TRBV5-6 and TRBJ2-7, with a weak D call TRBD2 (6 bases). The germline V and J ends were trimmed by 4 bases and 1 base, with 12 bases remaining between them. Germline lookup yields CDR1 SGHDT and CDR2 YYEEEE. The CDR3 sequence is 14 residues long. DNA for the CDR3: TGTGCCAGCAGCGTGGGGGAGGTTTCCTACGAGCAGTACTTC. Translating it yields CASSVGEVSYEQYF.

The rearrangement joins TRBV29-1 to TRBJ2-5, with 13 bases identical to TRBD2. The CDR3 consists of 16 residues. V trimming: 5 bases; J trimming: 2 bases; junction bases outside the gene matches: 8. Germline V gene sequence: CDR1 SQVTM, CDR2 ANQGSEA. In DNA form, the CDR3 reads TGCAGCGTTCTAGGGACTAGCGGGGCTTTACAAGAGACCCAGTACTTC. It translates to CSVLGTSGALQETQYF.

The chain uses TRBV10-1 and TRBJ2-3, with TRBD1 as a possible D gene (5 bases). The V gene's germline CDR1 is WNHNN and CDR2 SYGVQD (reference sequence). V lost 8 bases to trimming and J lost 0 bases, with 12 bases between them. The CDR3 runs 14 residues. In DNA, the CDR3 is TGCGCCAGCCATACACAGGCTAGCACAGATACGCAGTATTTT. This translates into CASHTQASTDTQYF.

The chain uses TRBV6-5 and TRBJ1-5; 11 bases fit TRBD1. The CDR3 has 16 residues. J gave up 6 bases and V 2 bases, and 6 bases lay outside the gene matches. From germline, CDR1 is MNHEY and CDR2 SVGAGI. The CDR3 sequence: CASSYLKGTGGQPQHF. In DNA, the CDR3 is TGTGCCAGCAGTTACCTAAAAGGGACAGGGGGTCAGCCCCAGCATTTT.

The V call is TRBV2, the J call TRBJ1-2, with D hard to call. Trimming left V 6 bases short and J 3 bases short, with 5 bases between. CDR3 length equals 11 residues. Germline V gene sequence: CDR1 SNHLY, CDR2 FYNNEI. CDR3 protein: CASSGDYGYTF. DNA for the CDR3: TGTGCCAGCAGCGGGGACTATGGCTACACCTTC.

V usage is TRBV27 and J usage is TRBJ2-7, with TRBD1 matching 10 bases. Germline V lookup: CDR1 MNHEY, CDR2 SMNVEV (reference sequence). The CDR3 covers 16 residues. J lost 2 bases, V lost 6 bases, and 10 bases had no gene match. The CDR3 spells CASSRGSGTGAYEQYF. In DNA form, the CDR3 reads TGTGCCAGCAGCCGAGGGTCAGGGACAGGGGCCTACGAGCAGTACTTC.

The chain carries TRBV15 and TRBJ2-2; perhaps TRBD1 as D (6 bases). CDR3 length: 14 amino acids. Germline V gives CDR1 LNHNV, CDR2 YYDKDF (reference sequence). Trimming left V 0 bases short and J 8 bases short, with 10 bases between. CDR3 nucleotides: TGTGCCACCAGCAGAGACAGGGGATGGGGGGAGCTGTTTTTT. Translating it yields CATSRDRGWGELFF.

The rearrangement uses TRBV28 and TRBJ1-2, with D possibly TRBD1 on 6 matching bases. The CDR3 is made up of 15 amino acids. Trimming removed 2 bases at V and 7 bases at J, with 17 bases between. Germline V lookup: CDR1 MDHEN, CDR2 SYDVKM. CDR3 protein: CASSLGGRTSGGYTF. The CDR3 region has the DNA TGTGCCAGCAGTTTAGGGGGCAGAACCTCGGGTGGCTACACCTTC.

This clone occurred a few times. The chain is built from TRBV24-1 and TRBJ1-5; no definite D call. Deletions cut 4 bases from V and 13 bases from J, with 7 bases between. CDR3 length: 10 residues. Germline V gene data show CDR1 as KGHDR and CDR2 as SFDVKD. Written as DNA, the CDR3 is TGTGCCACCAGTGACCGCGCACAGCATTTT. Protein: CATSDRAQHF.

The chain uses TRBV11-2 and TRBJ1-1; D might be TRBD1 (5 bases). CDR3 length: 19 residues. V was clipped by 1 base and J by 5 bases, with 26 bases between them. CDR1 is SGHAT and CDR2 is FQNNGV in the germline V gene. CDR3 DNA sequence: TGTGCCAGCAGCTTAGGACGGGGGAGAGGCCCAAGACTCGGGACTGAAGCTTTCTTT. Its translation: CASSLGRGRGPRLGTEAFF.

As DNA, the CDR3 is TGTGCCAGTAGTATATCGGGGGGGCTTTACAATGAGCAGTTCTTC. As protein: CASSISGGLYNEQFF. V and J are TRBV19 and TRBJ2-1; 8 positions agree with TRBD2. V dropped 2 bases and J dropped 4; count of bases not matched to a gene: 4. Germline values: CDR1 LNHDA, CDR2 SQIVND (reference sequence). CDR3 size: 15 residues.

The rearrangement uses TRBV7-9 and TRBJ2-4; D may be TRBD1 (6 bases). V was shortened by 3 bases and J by 6 bases, with 15 bases between the two germline ends. The CDR3 is 15 residues long. Germline values: CDR1 SEHNR, CDR2 FQNEAQ (reference sequence). The CDR3 DNA sequence: TGTGCCAGCAGCTTTACGGGACAAGCACCAAACATTCAGTACTTC. This gives the protein CASSFTGQAPNIQYF. Filled out from reference TRBV7-9 and TRBJ2-4, the complete variable domain reads DTGVSQNPRHKITKRGQNVTFRCDPISEHNRLYWYRQTLGQGPEFLTYFQNEAQLEKSRLLSDRFSAERPKGSFSTLEIQRTEQGDSAMYLCASSFTGQAPNIQYFGAGTRLSVL.

V gene TRBV19 combines with J gene TRBJ1-4; TRBD1 is a possible D gene (5 bases). This CDR3 contains 18 residues. Germline V lookup: CDR1 LNHDA, CDR2 SQIVND (reference sequence). V dropped 2 bases and J dropped 4 bases, with 20 bases sitting between them. The CDR3 region is CASSINRPGSGGNEKLFF. The CDR3 DNA reads TGTGCCAGTAGTATAAATCGTCCGGGATCCGGGGGTAATGAAAAACTGTTTTTT.

The chain combines TRBV5-1 with TRBJ2-3, with 12 bases lining up with TRBD2. The CDR3 consists of 18 residues. The J segment lost 0 bases and the V segment lost 8 bases, leaving 13 bases of the junction unmatched. Per germline, CDR1 SGHRS and CDR2 YFSETQ. CDR3 in DNA: TGCGCCAGGCCTAGCGGGGGGGCCGAGTCTGCGAGCACAGATACGCAGTATTTT. It yields the protein CARPSGGAESASTDTQYF.

The chain recombines TRBV19 with TRBJ1-2; D is perhaps TRBD1 (5 bases). Germline V gene lookup returns CDR1 LNHDA and CDR2 SQIVND (reference sequence). V shed 5 bases and J shed 3 bases, with 16 bases lying between them. The CDR3 is made up of 15 amino acids. DNA of the CDR3: TGTGCCAGTAGTCACCCATCGGGGACTTACTATGGCTACACCTTC. Translation gives CASSHPSGTYYGYTF.

The rearrangement links TRBV19 to TRBJ1-2; the match to TRBD1 covers 7 bases. CDR3 size: 14 residues. V was clipped by 0 bases and J by 4 bases; unmatched bases: 2. From germline, CDR1 is LNHDA and CDR2 SQIVND (reference sequence). CDR3 in DNA: TGTGCCAGTAGTATAGAGGGACAGAGCTATGGCTACACCTTC. Translating gives CASSIEGQSYGYTF.

The chain recombines TRBV30 with TRBJ2-2; D gene ambiguous. This CDR3 comprises 11 residues. CDR1 and CDR2 from the germline V gene are GTSNPN and SVGIG (reference sequence). V lost 3 bases and J 5 bases, leaving 4 bases between the germline ends. In DNA, the CDR3 is TGTGCCTGGAGGTCGACCGGGGAGCTGTTTTTT. Its translation is CAWRSTGELFF.

The table lists this clone with a few counts. The J gene is TRBJ1-6, the V gene TRBV9; no reliable D call. The V end was cut by 0 bases, the J end by 4 bases, with 5 bases between. The CDR3 totals 14 residues. Germline loops: CDR1 SGDLS, CDR2 YYNGEE. Here the CDR3 reads CASSVAPYNSPLHF. The DNA of the CDR3 is TGTGCCAGCAGCGTAGCCCCGTATAATTCACCCCTCCACTTT.

This clone was found a few times. J is TRBJ1-6 and V is TRBV29-1; 7 bases align to TRBD1. Germline V CDR1 and CDR2: SQVTM, ANQGSEA. V was clipped by 4 bases and J by 5 bases; unmatched bases: 2. The CDR3 loop spans 13 amino acids. In DNA form, the CDR3 reads TGCAGCGTTGGACAGGGTGATAATTCACCCCTCCACTTT. Residues: CSVGQGDNSPLHF. The full variable domain, with the rest looked up from reference TRBV29-1 and TRBJ1-6, is SAVISQKPSRDICQRGTSLTIQCQVDSQVTMMFWYRQQPGQSLTLIATANQGSEATYESGFVIDKFPISRPNLTFSTLTVSNMSPEDSSIYLCSVGQGDNSPLHFGNGTRLTVT.

The chain uses TRBV27 and TRBJ2-1; TRBD1 might be the D (5 bases). Trimming shortened V by 1 base and J by 1 base, and 23 bases separated the two germline ends. CDR3 size: 20 residues. Germline lookup yields CDR1 MNHEY and CDR2 SMNVEV (reference sequence). The CDR3 is CASSLLMGQGILFSYNEQFF. The CDR3 DNA follows: TGTGCCAGCAGTTTATTGATGGGCCAGGGTATCCTTTTTTCCTACAATGAGCAGTTCTTC.

The genes are TRBV24-1 and TRBJ1-2; 9 bases align to TRBD1. This CDR3 is 17 amino acids long. After removal of 0 bases from V and 5 bases from J, the junction contained 9 bases not matched to a gene. Germline V lookup: CDR1 KGHDR, CDR2 SFDVKD. CDR3 residues: CATSDLGTGPSTYGYTF. Written as DNA, the CDR3 is TGTGCCACCAGTGATTTGGGGACAGGGCCCTCCACATATGGCTACACCTTC.

The CDR3 DNA is TGTGCCAGCAGCCCAACGACAGGGATAGGATCACCCCTCCACTTT. Its translation is CASSPTTGIGSPLHF. The chain has TRBV4-2 and TRBJ1-6; 7 bases are shared with TRBD1. Germline lookup yields CDR1 LGHNA and CDR2 YNFKEQ. The CDR3 is made up of 15 amino acids. V dropped 4 bases and J dropped 10; count of bases not matched to a gene: 10.

This clone showed up just a few times. The chain links TRBV6-4 to TRBJ1-1, with a weak D call TRBD1 (5 bases). The CDR3 sequence is 13 residues long. V was clipped by 6 bases and J by 4 bases, with 12 bases between them. Germline values: CDR1 MRHNA, CDR2 SNTAGT. CDR3 region: CASSGHKGTEAFF. DNA of the CDR3: TGTGCCAGCAGCGGACATAAGGGCACTGAAGCTTTCTTT.

This sequence joins TRBV7-2 and TRBJ1-1; the D is unclear. This CDR3 contains 14 residues. Between the trimmed V and J ends, which lost 5 bases and 5 bases, there was a span of 15 bases. CDR1 is SGHTA, CDR2 FQGNSA, per germline. The CDR3 is CASSLTLVETEAFF. The CDR3 DNA reads as TGTGCCAGCAGCCTTACACTGGTGGAGACTGAAGCTTTCTTT.

V gene TRBV19 combines with J gene TRBJ2-3; 9 positions match TRBD1. V gave up 9 bases and J gave up 3 bases; unmatched junction bases: 7. The CDR3 is 14 residues long. Germline CDR1 reads LNHDA; CDR2 reads SQIVND (reference sequence). CDR3 in DNA: TGTGCCAGGAGGGACAGGGCGGAGACAGATACGCAGTATTTT. This gives the protein CARRDRAETDTQYF.

This chain joins TRBV18 and TRBJ2-2; TRBD1 agrees at 7 bases. Germline V CDR1 and CDR2: KGHSH, LQKENI. The CDR3 extends over 16 amino acids. With V trimmed by 3 bases and J by 3 bases, 7 bases remained unmatched. CDR3 residues: CASSPRRQGHTGELFF. In nucleotides, the CDR3 is TGTGCCAGCTCACCCCGGAGACAGGGACACACCGGGGAGCTGTTTTTT.